This entry lists 16 T cell receptor beta chains sequenced from one sample in a study of Ad26.COV2.S vaccination and SARS-CoV-2 variants (dated by TCRdb to the early 2020s). Library preparation used the immunoSEQ multiplex PCR assay. The source is immuneACCESS, and TCRdb retained only in-frame sequences with V and J called. Part of the clones is not carried over; for the studies checked, unresolved V genes explain less than half of this, and the remainder is unexplained. The sample has about 400,000 clones on record, 70% to 90% of them singletons. The ten most abundant clones make up 3.6% of the sample. Per the publication, the treatment or condition label means: over 15 received Ad26.COV2.S at low or high dose, single or two shots; about 5 received placebo; per-sample allocation not given. For vaccine and placebo recipients, repertoires were sequenced using samples collected on day 63 after the first injection.

Source: peripheral blood, taken in a trial of Ad26.COV2.S vaccine versus placebo. All receptors come from a person aged 18-65 years who received the Ad26.COV2.S COVID-19 vaccine or a placebo.

In regard to this clone: Mismatch with germline at one junction end may stem from a read error. The rearrangement uses TRBV28 and TRBJ1-1; the D gene is possibly TRBD1 (5 bases). Germline-derived CDR1 and CDR2 are MDHEN and SYDVKM. This CDR3 contains 15 residues. This chain's CDR3 is CASSFRDRRNAEAFF. The CDR3 nucleotides read TGTGCCAGCAGCTTCCGGGACCGGAGGAACGCTGAAGCTTTCTTT.

The chain joins TRBV5-5 to TRBJ2-2; 10 bases fit TRBD1. The J segment lost 5 bases and the V segment lost 4 bases, leaving 8 bases of the junction unmatched. Germline lookup yields CDR1 SGHKS and CDR2 YYEKEE (reference sequence). CDR3 length: 16 residues. The CDR3 bases are TGTGCCAGCAGCCCCAACCCGGGACAGGGGACCGGGGAGCTGTTTTTT. This encodes CASSPNPGQGTGELFF.

The chain has TRBV6-2 or TRBV6-3 and TRBJ1-5; D possibly corresponds to TRBD1 (6 bases). Germline-derived CDR1 and CDR2 are MNHEY and SVGEGT. This CDR3 comprises 14 residues. Trimming pared 5 bases from V and 3 bases from J, leaving 11 bases between. The CDR3 DNA follows: TGTGCCAGCAGTCCAGGACAGTTCAATCAGCCCCAGCATTTT. This sequence encodes CASSPGQFNQPQHF.

The rearrangement joins TRBV5-8 to TRBJ2-3, with 10 bases identical to TRBD2. The V and J ends lost 2 bases and 1 base, in that order; junction bases with no gene match: 1. CDR3 size: 15 residues. The V gene's germline CDR1 is SGHTS and CDR2 YDEGEE. CDR3 protein: CASSFGLAGTDTQYF. In DNA form, the CDR3 reads TGTGCCAGCAGCTTTGGACTAGCGGGCACAGATACGCAGTATTTT.

Only one count was recorded for this clone. The chain uses TRBV4-2 and TRBJ2-5; 7 bases match TRBD2. The germline CDR1 and CDR2 sequences are LGHNA and YNFKEQ. The CDR3 extends over 14 amino acids. V was clipped by 5 bases and J by 2 bases; unmatched bases: 5. The CDR3 coding sequence is TGTGCCAGCAGCAAAGCGGGGTTACAAGAGACCCAGTACTTC. Residues: CASSKAGLQETQYF.

This clone occurred once. This chain joins TRBV10-3 and TRBJ2-7; TRBD1 aligns across 9 bases. V trimming: 8 bases; J trimming: 4 bases; junction bases outside the gene matches: 12. CDR3 length: 15 residues. CDR1 and CDR2 (germline): ENHRY, SYGVKD. CDR3 sequence: CAIRVPGQGPYEQYF. The CDR3 DNA follows: TGTGCCATCCGCGTCCCGGGACAGGGTCCTTACGAGCAGTACTTC.

The V gene is TRBV10-2, the J gene TRBJ2-3, with 8 positions matching TRBD2. The trim removed 0 bases at V and 4 bases at J, leaving 3 bases unmatched. This CDR3 is 15 amino acids long. Per germline, CDR1 WSHSY and CDR2 SAAADI. The CDR3 DNA follows: TGCGCCAGCAGTGAGTCAAGCGGGGGTGCAGATACGCAGTATTTT. Protein product: CASSESSGGADTQYF.

The chain couples TRBV18 to TRBJ1-1; TRBD1 agrees at 8 bases. J was trimmed by 7 bases and V by 4 bases; bases with no gene match: 5. The CDR3 loop spans 13 amino acids. Germline CDR1 is KGHSH and CDR2 is LQKENI. CDR3 coding DNA: TGTGCCAGCTCACTACAACAGGGGGTTGAAGCTTTCTTT. This codes for CASSLQQGVEAFF.

The chain links TRBV7-3 to TRBJ2-5; no firm D call. CDR1 is SGHTA, CDR2 FQGTGA, per germline. This CDR3 comprises 13 residues. V was cut by 2 bases and J by 2 bases, with 6 bases left in between. In DNA, the CDR3 is TGTGCCAGCAGCTTACACGGGCAAGAGACCCAGTACTTC. Its protein product is CASSLHGQETQYF.

V usage is TRBV5-1 and J usage is TRBJ2-5; D tentatively reads TRBD1 or TRBD2 (5 bases each). V lost 2 bases, J lost 10 bases, and 24 bases lay in between. CDR1 SGHRS and CDR2 YFSETQ come from the germline V gene. The CDR3 spans 16 residues. CDR3 protein: CASSFFRGGDIVGQYF. The DNA of the CDR3 is TGCGCCAGCAGCTTTTTTCGGGGCGGAGACATCGTTGGCCAGTACTTC.

This rearrangement joins TRBV7-2 to TRBJ1-1; TRBD1 might be the D (6 bases). Germline V CDR1 and CDR2: SGHTA, FQGNSA. The CDR3 loop spans 15 amino acids. Trimming took off 5 bases at V and 3 bases at J, with 16 bases between the two ends. CDR3 sequence: CASSLGGGGYTEAFF. The CDR3 DNA follows: TGTGCCAGCAGCCTCGGAGGGGGTGGCTACACTGAAGCTTTCTTT.

This chain links TRBV18 with TRBJ1-5; D unclear. CDR3 length: 16 residues. Per the germline V gene, CDR1 is KGHSH and CDR2 is LQKENI. The V end was cut by 3 bases, the J end by 0 bases, with 12 bases between. The CDR3 sequence is CASSPQRRYSNQPQHF. The CDR3 DNA reads as TGTGCCAGCTCACCGCAAAGGAGGTATAGCAATCAGCCCCAGCATTTT.

The V gene is TRBV5-5, the J gene TRBJ2-3; no clear D. CDR3 length: 14 amino acids. Germline V gene lookup returns CDR1 SGHKS and CDR2 YYEKEE (reference sequence). V gave up 4 bases and J gave up 2 bases, with 11 bases separating them. CDR3: CASSPVGNTDTQYF. CDR3 bases: TGTGCCAGCAGCCCCGTTGGGAACACAGATACGCAGTATTTT. The entire variable domain, with the rest obtained from reference TRBV5-5 and TRBJ2-3, is as follows: DAGVTQSPTHLIKTRGQQVTLRCSPISGHKSVSWYQQVLGQGPQFIFQYYEKEERGRGNFPDRFSARQFPNYSSELNVNALLLGDSALYLCASSPVGNTDTQYFGPGTRLTVL.

This chain links TRBV21-1 with TRBJ2-5; the D segment call TRBD1 is taken from the table without a DNA check. TRBV21-1 is recorded as a pseudogene. This CDR3 region has 17 residues. The CDR3 DNA reads TGTGCCAGCAGCAAAGACATCCGGCAGGGGGCTCGGGAGACCCAGTACTTC. It yields the protein CASSKDIRQGARETQYF.

The chain has TRBV19 and TRBJ2-3; TRBD2 matches at 15 bases. The junction had 3 bases not matched to a gene; V was cut back by 4 bases and J by 4 bases. CDR3 length equals 16 residues. Germline CDR1 reads LNHDA; CDR2 reads SQIVND (reference sequence). DNA of the CDR3: TGTGCCAGTAGTAGAGGGACTAGCGGGGGGTCAGATACGCAGTATTTT. Encoded protein: CASSRGTSGGSDTQYF.

The rearrangement joins TRBV5-1 to TRBJ1-2; 7 bases agree with TRBD1. Germline CDR1 is SGHRS and CDR2 is YFSETQ. The V and J ends lost 0 bases and 2 bases, in that order; junction bases with no gene match: 7. The CDR3 consists of 16 residues. The CDR3 spells CASSLEGQPPNYGYTF. CDR3 DNA sequence: TGCGCCAGCAGCTTGGAGGGACAGCCGCCGAACTATGGCTACACCTTC.